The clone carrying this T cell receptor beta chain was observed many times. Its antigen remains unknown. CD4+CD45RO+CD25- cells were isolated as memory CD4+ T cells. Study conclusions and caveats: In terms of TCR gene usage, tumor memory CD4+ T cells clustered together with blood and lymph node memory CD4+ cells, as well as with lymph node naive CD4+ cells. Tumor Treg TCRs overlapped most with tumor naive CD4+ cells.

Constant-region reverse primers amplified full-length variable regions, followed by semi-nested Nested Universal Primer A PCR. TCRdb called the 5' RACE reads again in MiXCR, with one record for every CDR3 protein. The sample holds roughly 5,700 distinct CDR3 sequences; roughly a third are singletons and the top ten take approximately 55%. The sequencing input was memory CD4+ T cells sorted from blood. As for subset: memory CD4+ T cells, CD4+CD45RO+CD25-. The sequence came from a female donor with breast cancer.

The CDR3 DNA is TGTGCCAGCAGCTTAGTTCAACAAGAGACCCAGTACTTC. Translating gives CASSLVQQETQYF. This chain uses TRBV11-3 with TRBJ2-5; no clear D gene. The CDR3 totals 13 residues. The germline V gene has CDR1 SGHNT and CDR2 YENEEA. The V and J ends lost 1 base and 2 bases respectively, with 5 bases between them.